This TCR beta chain stems from a study of blood T cell repertoires in COVID-19. Trimming removed 4 bases at V and 0 bases at J, with 14 bases between. The germline V gene encodes CDR1 KGHDR and CDR2 SFDVKD. The CDR3 spans 17 residues. TCRdb's table, derived via immunoSEQ multiplex PCR, lists solely in-frame clones and lacks some. The sample contains approximately 170,000 clones, more than 75% of which appear only once. The sample comprised peripheral blood. The rearrangement joins TRBV24-1 to TRBJ1-4; D is perhaps TRBD1 (6 bases). This sequence was found in a man aged 50 or older who had recovered from COVID-19. CDR3 sequence: CATSEQEKGATNEKLFF. The CDR3 DNA is TGTGCCACCAGTGAACAAGAGAAGGGGGCAACTAATGAAAAACTGTTTTTT.